This paragraph reports one TCR beta chain. Its specific antigen is unknown. It has no much larger one-base neighbor in the sample; base qualities were not kept. The data were obtained in a study of response to subunit inactivated influenza vaccine listed by TCRdb under 2018. Broadly, across the study: Deep quantitative T cell receptor repertoire profiling was used in the study to track responses to a trivalent subunit inactivated influenza vaccine. General study outcomes and caveats: The authors suggested that each seasonal influenza vaccination may recruit only a limited number of new T cells.

The library was obtained by RT-PCR. This sample was sequenced with an Illumina HiSeq 2500. TCRdb passed the public sequencing reads through fastp at Q25 and MiXCR, retaining productive beta sequences. All rows with the same CDR3 protein become a single entry with the most common DNA and genes. For this sample there are 650,000 or so distinct CDR3 sequences; about 15% appear just once. The ten largest clones take up 7.5% to 8% of the sample. The CDR3 goes from the cysteine to the phenylalanine over 14 residues. Only the CDR3 part of the read is kept: 42 bases, read in frame from the first base. V and J are truncated by 3 bases and 3 bases respectively, leaving an intervening sequence of 10 bases. CDR1 and CDR2 are drawn from the germline V gene: SGHDT, YYEEEE.

The sequence came from a man aged 50-60 years who received an inactivated influenza vaccine. Donor details come from another sample of the same person, matched by shared clones. Rearrangement joined TRBV5-6 to TRBJ1-5; the D gene is perhaps TRBD1, on 5 matching bases. Sample: PBMCs from blood, taken 14 days before vaccination. The CDR3 is CASSSRVNNQPQHF. The DNA sequence is TGTGCCAGCAGCTCCAGGGTAAACAATCAGCCCCAGCATTTT.